This TCR beta chain stems from a study of control samples from healthy donors and cancer patients. This clone was seen a single time. Measured with immunoSEQ multiplex PCR; TCRdb has only the in-frame clones, and not every one. The repertoire holds about 140,000 clones, roughly 92% seen once, with about 11% in the top ten. The V segment lost 6 bases and the J segment 6 bases; nucleotides outside the gene matches: 7. From germline, CDR1 is LNHDA and CDR2 SQIVND (reference sequence). The CDR3 totals 15 residues. The chain employs TRBV19 and TRBJ1-6; 8 bases match TRBD1. The receptor was derived from a man aged 25 to 40 in good health. The sample consisted of blood. CDR3 nucleotide sequence: TGTGCCAGTAGACGACAGGGGACGGGTAATTCACCCCTCCACTTT. Translating gives CASRRQGTGNSPLHF.